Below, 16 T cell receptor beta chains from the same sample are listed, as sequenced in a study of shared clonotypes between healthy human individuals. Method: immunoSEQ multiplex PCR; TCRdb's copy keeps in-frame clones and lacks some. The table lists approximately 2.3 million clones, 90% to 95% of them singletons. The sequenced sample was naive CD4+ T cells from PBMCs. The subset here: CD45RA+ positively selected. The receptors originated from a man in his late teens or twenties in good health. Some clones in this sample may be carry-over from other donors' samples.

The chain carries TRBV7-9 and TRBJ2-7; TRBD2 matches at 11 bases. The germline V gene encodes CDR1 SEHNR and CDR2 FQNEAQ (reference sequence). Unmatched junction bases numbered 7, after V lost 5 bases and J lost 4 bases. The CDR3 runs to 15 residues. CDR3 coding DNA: TGTGCCAGCAGCCCCGGGACTAGCGGAGCTTACGAGCAGTACTTC. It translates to CASSPGTSGAYEQYF.

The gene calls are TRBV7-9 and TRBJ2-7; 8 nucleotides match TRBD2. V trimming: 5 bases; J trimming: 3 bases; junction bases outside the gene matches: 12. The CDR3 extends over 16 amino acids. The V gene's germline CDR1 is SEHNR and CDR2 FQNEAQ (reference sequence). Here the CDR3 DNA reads TGTGCCAGCAGCCCAACAGCGGGAGAGGGCCTCTACGAGCAGTACTTC. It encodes CASSPTAGEGLYEQYF.

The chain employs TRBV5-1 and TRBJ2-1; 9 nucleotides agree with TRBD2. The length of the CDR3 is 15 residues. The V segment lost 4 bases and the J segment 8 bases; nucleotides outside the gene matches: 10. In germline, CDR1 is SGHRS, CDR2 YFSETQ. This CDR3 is CASSLVAGGVDEQFF. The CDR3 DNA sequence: TGCGCCAGCAGCCTTGTCGCGGGAGGGGTTGATGAGCAGTTCTTC.

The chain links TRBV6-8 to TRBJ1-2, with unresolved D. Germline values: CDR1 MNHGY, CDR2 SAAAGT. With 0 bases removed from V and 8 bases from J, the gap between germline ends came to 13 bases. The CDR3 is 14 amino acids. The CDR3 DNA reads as TGTGCCAGCAGTTACTCGAGGGAGAATCAGGGCTACACCTTC. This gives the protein CASSYSRENQGYTF.

Written as DNA, the CDR3 is TGTGCCAGCAGTTGGGGGGGAGCCCCCTACGAGCAGTACTTC. It encodes CASSWGGAPYEQYF. V usage is TRBV28 and J usage is TRBJ2-7; 7 nucleotides line up with TRBD2. This CDR3 has 14 amino acids. Trimming removed 4 bases from V and 2 bases from J; junction bases left unmatched: 5. The germline V gene has CDR1 MDHEN and CDR2 SYDVKM.

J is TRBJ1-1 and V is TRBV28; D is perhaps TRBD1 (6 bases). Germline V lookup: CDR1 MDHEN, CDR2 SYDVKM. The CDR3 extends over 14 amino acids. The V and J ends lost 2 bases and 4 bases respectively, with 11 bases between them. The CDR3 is CASSLTGRPTEAFF. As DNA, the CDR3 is TGTGCCAGCAGTTTAACAGGGCGGCCCACTGAAGCTTTCTTT.

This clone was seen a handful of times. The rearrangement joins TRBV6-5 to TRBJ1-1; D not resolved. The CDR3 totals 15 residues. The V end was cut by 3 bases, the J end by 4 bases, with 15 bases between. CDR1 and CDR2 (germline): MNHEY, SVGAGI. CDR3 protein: CASSYRQNFGTEAFF. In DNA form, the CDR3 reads TGTGCCAGCAGTTATAGGCAGAACTTTGGCACTGAAGCTTTCTTT.

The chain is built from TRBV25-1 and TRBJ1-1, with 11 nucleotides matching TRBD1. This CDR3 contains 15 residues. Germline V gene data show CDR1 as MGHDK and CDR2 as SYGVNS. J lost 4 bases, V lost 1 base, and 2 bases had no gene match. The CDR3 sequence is CASSELGTGGTEAFF. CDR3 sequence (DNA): TGTGCCAGCAGTGAATTGGGGACAGGGGGCACTGAAGCTTTCTTT.

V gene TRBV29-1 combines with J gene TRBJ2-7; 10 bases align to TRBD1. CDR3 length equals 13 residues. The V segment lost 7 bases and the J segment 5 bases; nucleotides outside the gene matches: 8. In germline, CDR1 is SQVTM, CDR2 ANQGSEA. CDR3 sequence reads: CSGRGTGDHEQYF. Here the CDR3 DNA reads TGCAGCGGGAGGGGGACAGGGGACCACGAGCAGTACTTC.

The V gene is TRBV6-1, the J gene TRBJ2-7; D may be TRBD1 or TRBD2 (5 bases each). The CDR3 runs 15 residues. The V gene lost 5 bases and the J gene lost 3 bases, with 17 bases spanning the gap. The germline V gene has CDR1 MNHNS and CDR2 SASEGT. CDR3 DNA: TGTGCCAGCAGTATACGGACAAGACTACTCTACGAGCAGTACTTC. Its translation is CASSIRTRLLYEQYF.

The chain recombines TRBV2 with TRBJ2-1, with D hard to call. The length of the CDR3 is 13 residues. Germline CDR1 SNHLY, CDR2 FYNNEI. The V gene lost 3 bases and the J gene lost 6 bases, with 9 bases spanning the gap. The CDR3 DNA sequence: TGTGCCAGCAGTGAGGGGTTCGGCAATGAGCAGTTCTTC. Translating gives CASSEGFGNEQFF.

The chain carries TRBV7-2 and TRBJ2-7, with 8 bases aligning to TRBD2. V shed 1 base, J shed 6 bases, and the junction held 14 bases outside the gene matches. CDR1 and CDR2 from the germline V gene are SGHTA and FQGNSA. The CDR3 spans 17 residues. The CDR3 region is CASSLDGGAGVVGEQYF. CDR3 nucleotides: TGTGCCAGCAGCTTAGACGGTGGAGCGGGAGTTGTAGGCGAGCAGTACTTC. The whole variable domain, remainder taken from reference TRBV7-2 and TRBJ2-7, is GAGVSQSPSNKVTEKGKDVELRCDPISGHTALYWYRQSLGQGLEFLIYFQGNSAPDKSGLPSDRFSAERTGGSVSTLTIQRTQQEDSAVYLCASSLDGGAGVVGEQYFGPGTRLTVT.

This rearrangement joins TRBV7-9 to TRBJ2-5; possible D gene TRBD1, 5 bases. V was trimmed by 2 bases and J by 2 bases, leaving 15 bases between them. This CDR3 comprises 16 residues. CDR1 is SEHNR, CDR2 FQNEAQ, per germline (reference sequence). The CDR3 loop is CASSLYGRQKQETQYF. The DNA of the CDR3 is TGTGCCAGCAGCTTATATGGCCGACAGAAGCAAGAGACCCAGTACTTC.

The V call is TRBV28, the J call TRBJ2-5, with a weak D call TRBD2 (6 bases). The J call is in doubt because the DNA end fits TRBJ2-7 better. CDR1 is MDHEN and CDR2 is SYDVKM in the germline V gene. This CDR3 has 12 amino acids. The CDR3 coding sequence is TGTGCCAGCAGTTTATTGGAGGGCGAGCAGTACTTC. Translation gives CASSLLEGEQYF.

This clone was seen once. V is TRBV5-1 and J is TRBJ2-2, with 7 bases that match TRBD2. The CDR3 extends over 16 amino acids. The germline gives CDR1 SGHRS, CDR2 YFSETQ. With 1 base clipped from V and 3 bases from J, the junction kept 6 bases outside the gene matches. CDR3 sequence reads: CASSLIAGADTGELFF. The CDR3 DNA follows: TGCGCCAGCAGCTTGATCGCGGGAGCGGACACCGGGGAGCTGTTTTTT.

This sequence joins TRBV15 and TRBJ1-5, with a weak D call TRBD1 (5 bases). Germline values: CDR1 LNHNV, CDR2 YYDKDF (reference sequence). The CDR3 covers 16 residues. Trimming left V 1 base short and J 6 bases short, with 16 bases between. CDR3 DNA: TGTGCCACCAGCAGAGGAGAGTCGACAGTGGGTCAGCCCCAGCATTTT. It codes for CATSRGESTVGQPQHF.